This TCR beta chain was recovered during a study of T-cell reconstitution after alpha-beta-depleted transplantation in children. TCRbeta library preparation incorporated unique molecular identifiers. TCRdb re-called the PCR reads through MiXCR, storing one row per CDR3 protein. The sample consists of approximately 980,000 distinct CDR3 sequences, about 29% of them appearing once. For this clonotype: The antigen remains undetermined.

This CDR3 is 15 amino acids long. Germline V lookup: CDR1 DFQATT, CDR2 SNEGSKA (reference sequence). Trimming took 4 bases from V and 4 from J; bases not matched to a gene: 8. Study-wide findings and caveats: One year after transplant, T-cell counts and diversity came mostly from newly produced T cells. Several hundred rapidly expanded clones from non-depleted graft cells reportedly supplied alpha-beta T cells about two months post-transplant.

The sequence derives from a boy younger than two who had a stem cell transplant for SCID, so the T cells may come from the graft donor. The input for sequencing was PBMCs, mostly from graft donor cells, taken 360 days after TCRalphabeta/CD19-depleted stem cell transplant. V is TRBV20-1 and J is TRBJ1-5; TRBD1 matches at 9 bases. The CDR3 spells CSATTGGLRNQPQHF. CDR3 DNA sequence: TGCAGTGCTACCACAGGGGGCCTACGGAATCAGCCCCAGCATTTT.